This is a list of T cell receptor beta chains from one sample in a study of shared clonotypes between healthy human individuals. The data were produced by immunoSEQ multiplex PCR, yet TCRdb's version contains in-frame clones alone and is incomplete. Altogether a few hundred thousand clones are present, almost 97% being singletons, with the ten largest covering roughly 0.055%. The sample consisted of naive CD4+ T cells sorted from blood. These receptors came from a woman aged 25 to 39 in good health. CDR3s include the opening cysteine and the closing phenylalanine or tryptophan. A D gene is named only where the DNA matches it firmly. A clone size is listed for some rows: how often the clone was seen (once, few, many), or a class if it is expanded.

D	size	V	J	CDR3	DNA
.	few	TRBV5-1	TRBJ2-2	CASSGGAITGELFF	TGCGCCAGCAGCGGCGGGGCGATCACCGGGGAGCTGTTTTTT
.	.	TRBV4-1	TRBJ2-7	CASSQSRDTAYEQYF	TGCGCCAGCAGCCAAAGTAGGGATACGGCCTACGAGCAGTACTTC
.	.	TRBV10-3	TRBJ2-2	CAISEPGDIAGELFF	TGTGCCATCAGTGAGCCAGGGGATATCGCCGGGGAGCTGTTTTTT
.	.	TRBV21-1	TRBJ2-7	CASTGTSDYEQYF	TGTGCCAGCACGGGGACTAGCGACTACGAGCAGTACTTC
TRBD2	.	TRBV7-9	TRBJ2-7	CASSRLAGVSYEQYF	TGTGCCAGCAGCAGACTAGCGGGAGTGTCCTACGAGCAGTACTTC
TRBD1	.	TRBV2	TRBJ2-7	CASSVPAGGVSATYEQYF	TGTGCCAGCAGTGTACCGGCAGGGGGCGTTTCCGCAACCTACGAGCAGTACTTC
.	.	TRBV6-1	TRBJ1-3	CASNTAGDIGNTIYF	TGTGCCAGCAACACCGCAGGGGATATTGGAAACACCATATATTTT
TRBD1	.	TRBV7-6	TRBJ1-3	CASSHRTGGSGNTIYF	TGTGCCAGCAGCCATAGGACAGGGGGCTCTGGAAACACCATATATTTT
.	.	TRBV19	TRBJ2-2	CASSWQGGNAGELFF	TGTGCCAGTAGTTGGCAGGGAGGTAACGCCGGGGAGCTGTTTTTT
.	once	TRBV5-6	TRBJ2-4	CASSFLQKNIQYF	TGTGCCAGCAGCTTTCTTCAGAAAAACATTCAGTACTTC
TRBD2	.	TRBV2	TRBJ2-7	CASSERLAGGPDEQYF	TGTGCCAGCAGTGAAAGACTAGCGGGAGGGCCCGACGAGCAGTACTTC
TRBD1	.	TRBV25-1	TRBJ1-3	CASSTVQGVVGNTIYF	TGTGCCAGCAGTACCGTGCAGGGGGTTGTTGGAAACACCATATATTTT
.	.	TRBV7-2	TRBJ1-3	CASSLARRVGNTIYF	TGTGCCAGCAGCTTAGCGCGGAGGGTTGGAAACACCATATATTTT
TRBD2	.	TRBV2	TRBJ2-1	CASRRTSGSASSYNEQFF	TGTGCCAGCAGGAGGACTAGCGGGAGTGCGAGCTCCTACAATGAGCAGTTCTTC
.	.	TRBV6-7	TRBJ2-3	CASSYMSAPSTDTQYF	TGTGCCAGCAGTTACATGTCCGCCCCTAGCACAGATACGCAGTATTTT
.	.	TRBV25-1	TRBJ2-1	CASLSGYNEQFF	TGTGCCAGCCTTAGCGGCTACAATGAGCAGTTCTTC
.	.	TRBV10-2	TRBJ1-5	CASSESGQVSNQPQHF	TGCGCCAGCAGTGAGTCGGGCCAGGTTAGCAATCAGCCCCAGCATTTT
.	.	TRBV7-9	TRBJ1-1	CASSLGVVGENTEAFF	TGTGCCAGCAGCTTAGGGGTTGTAGGAGAGAACACTGAAGCTTTCTTT
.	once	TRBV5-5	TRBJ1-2	CASSWDAGRYGYTF	TGTGCCAGCAGCTGGGATGCCGGGCGATATGGCTACACCTTC
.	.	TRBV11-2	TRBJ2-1	CASSPGLFDEQFF	TGTGCCAGCAGCCCTGGCTTATTCGATGAGCAGTTCTTC
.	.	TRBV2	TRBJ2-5	CASRGPPGQETQYF	TGTGCCAGCCGGGGACCCCCAGGGCAAGAGACCCAGTACTTC
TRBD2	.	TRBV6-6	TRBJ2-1	CASSYIAGGEQFF	TGTGCCAGCAGTTACATAGCGGGGGGTGAGCAGTTCTTC
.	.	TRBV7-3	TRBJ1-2	CASSLNGISNYGYTF	TGTGCCAGCAGCTTAAATGGGATTTCTAACTATGGCTACACCTTC
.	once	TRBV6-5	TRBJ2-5	CASSYPPEETQYF	TGTGCCAGCAGTTACCCCCCCGAGGAGACCCAGTACTTC
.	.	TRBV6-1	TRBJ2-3	CAGRAGRDTQYF	TGTGCCGGGCGGGCTGGACGAGATACGCAGTATTTT
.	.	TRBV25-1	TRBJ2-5	CASSELARETQYF	TGTGCCAGCAGTGAATTAGCACGAGAGACCCAGTACTTC
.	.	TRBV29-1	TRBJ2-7	CSVEGGRGETYEQYF	TGCAGCGTTGAGGGGGGCAGGGGGGAAACCTACGAGCAGTACTTC
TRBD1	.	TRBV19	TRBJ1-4	CASSGTDYNEKLFF	TGTGCCAGTAGCGGGACAGATTATAATGAAAAACTGTTTTTT
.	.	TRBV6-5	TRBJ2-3	CASSRQRTLTDTQYF	TGTGCCAGCAGCAGACAACGGACGCTAACAGATACGCAGTATTTT
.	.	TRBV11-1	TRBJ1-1	CASPGPLNTEAFF	TGTGCCAGCCCCGGACCGTTGAACACTGAAGCTTTCTTT
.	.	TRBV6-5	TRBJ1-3	CASSYSRGYGNTIYF	TGTGCCAGCAGTTACTCGAGAGGGTATGGAAACACCATATATTTT
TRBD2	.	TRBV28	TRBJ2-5	CASVALRGGGETQYF	TGTGCCAGCGTGGCCTTACGGGGGGGAGGGGAGACCCAGTACTTC
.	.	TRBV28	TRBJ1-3	CASSWTESGNTIYF	TGTGCCAGCAGTTGGACAGAGTCTGGAAACACCATATATTTT
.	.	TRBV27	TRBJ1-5	CASSPTGNNQPQHF	TGTGCCAGCAGTCCGACAGGAAACAATCAGCCCCAGCATTTT
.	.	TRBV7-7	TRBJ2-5	CASSPLRRETQYF	TGTGCCAGCAGTCCTCTCCGCCGAGAGACCCAGTACTTC